The clone carrying this T cell receptor (beta chain) occurred many times. TCRdb reprocessed the 5' RACE reads via MiXCR and lists one record per CDR3 protein. In the table there are about 24,000 distinct CDR3 sequences, around 4% of which are singletons. The sample belongs to a study of early T cells in non-severe SARS-CoV-2 infection. Trimming took off 5 bases at V and 7 bases at J, with 21 bases between the two ends. This CDR3 is built from 16 residues. Germline CDR1 SGHAT, CDR2 FQNNGV. The TCR sequence derives from an adult who was a healthcare worker with PCR-confirmed SARS-CoV-2 infection or an uninfected control (not recorded which). The chain joins TRBV11-2 to TRBJ2-1; D gene unclear. The sequenced sample was whole blood. The CDR3 sequence: CASSGEARPLGNEQFF. The DNA for the CDR3 is TGTGCCAGCAGCGGCGAGGCCCGGCCCTTGGGTAATGAGCAGTTCTTC.